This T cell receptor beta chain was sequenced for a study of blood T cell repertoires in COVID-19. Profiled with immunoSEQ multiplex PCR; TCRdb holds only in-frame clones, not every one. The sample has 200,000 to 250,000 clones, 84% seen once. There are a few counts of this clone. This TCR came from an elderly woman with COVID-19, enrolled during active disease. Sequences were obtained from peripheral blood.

CDR3 residues: CASSFVENF. CDR3 nucleotide sequence: TGTGCCAGCAGCTTTGTCGAGAATTTT. The chain carries TRBV12-1 and TRBJ1-5. TRBV12-1 is flagged as a pseudogene. The CDR3 is 9 residues long.